One and the same sample provided the 11 T cell receptor beta chains below, sequenced in a study of T-cell memory formation after mild COVID-19 (dated by TCRdb to the early 2020s). Libraries were built with 5' RACE. This sample was sequenced with an Illumina NovaSeq 6000. Using fastp trimming at Q25 and MiXCR clonotype assembly, TCRdb reanalyzed the public sequencing data and kept in-frame beta chains. Every distinct CDR3 protein forms one entry, paired with its most common genes and DNA. The sample table holds 450,000 to 700,000 distinct CDR3 sequences, of which around 17% were seen once. The ten top clones hold around 12% of the sample. Source material: PBMCs or a T cell subset sorted from them (not recorded which). Every receptor here comes from an adult woman who had mild COVID-19 (a few samples of this study predate the infection). The sample titles of this study are shuffled in the database, so cell type and time point are left out; the donor was told from shared clones.

CDR3 loop: CASSARAFSVVGDRVSYEQYF. The CDR3, as DNA: TGTGCCAGCAGCGCTCGTGCGTTCTCTGTTGTCGGGGACAGGGTTTCCTACGAGCAGTACTTC. V usage is TRBV9 and J usage is TRBJ2-7; 9 bases fit TRBD1. Germline lookup yields CDR1 SGDLS and CDR2 YYNGEE. The V gene end was trimmed by 3 bases and the J gene end by 1 base; junction bases not matched to a gene: 23. The CDR3 extends over 21 amino acids.

This clonotype showed up just a few times. The CDR3 spells CASGPGGELFF. In nucleotides, the CDR3 is TGTGCCAGCGGCCCCGGTGGGGAGCTGTTTTTT. V is TRBV7-3 and J is TRBJ2-2; D is unresolved. V was trimmed by 8 bases and J by 8 bases, leaving 9 bases between them. Germline V gene data show CDR1 as SGHTA and CDR2 as FQGTGA. This CDR3 is built from 11 residues.

The chain employs TRBV7-2 and TRBJ2-5, with 8 bases matching TRBD1. There are 14 residues in the CDR3. Germline CDR1 is SGHTA and CDR2 is FQGNSA. The V and J ends lost 4 bases and 5 bases, in that order; junction bases with no gene match: 6. The CDR3 loop is CASSWQGARETQYF. The CDR3 bases are TGTGCCAGCAGCTGGCAGGGGGCGCGGGAGACCCAGTACTTC. Full variable domain (remainder filled in from reference TRBV7-2 and TRBJ2-5): GAGVSQSPSNKVTEKGKDVELRCDPISGHTALYWYRQSLGQGLEFLIYFQGNSAPDKSGLPSDRFSAERTGGSVSTLTIQRTQQEDSAVYLCASSWQGARETQYFGPGTRLLVL.

The rearrangement uses TRBV27 and TRBJ1-1; D is unclear. V was shortened by 1 base and J by 4 bases, with 10 bases between the two germline ends. The CDR3 is made up of 14 amino acids. Germline V gene sequence: CDR1 MNHEY, CDR2 SMNVEV (reference sequence). CDR3 sequence (DNA): TGTGCCAGCAGTTTATGGAGAAGGAGCACTGAAGCTTTCTTT. The encoded protein is CASSLWRRSTEAFF.

The V gene is TRBV19, the J gene TRBJ1-4; the D gene is possibly TRBD1 (6 bases). V shed 6 bases and J shed 4 bases, with 9 bases lying between them. Germline CDR1 and CDR2: LNHDA and SQIVND (reference sequence). CDR3 size: 13 residues. The chain's CDR3 is CASRDSYNEKLFF. DNA for the CDR3: TGTGCCAGTAGGGACAGCTATAATGAAAAACTGTTTTTT. The full variable domain, its missing parts supplied by reference TRBV19 and TRBJ1-4, is DGGITQSPKYLFRKEGQNVTLSCEQNLNHDAMYWYRQDPGQGLRLIYYSQIVNDFQKGDIAEGYSVSREKKESFPLTVTSAQKNPTAFYLCASRDSYNEKLFFGSGTQLSVL.

This clonotype has more than one count but fewer than ten. The chain recombines TRBV3-1 with TRBJ1-1; TRBD1 aligns across 7 bases. The CDR3 covers 13 residues. Germline assignment: CDR1 LGHDT and CDR2 YNNKEL (reference sequence). After removal of 1 base from V and 11 bases from J, the junction contained 7 bases not matched to a gene. The CDR3 loop reads CASSQGSTGWAFF. The CDR3 coding sequence is TGTGCCAGCAGCCAAGGCTCGACAGGGTGGGCTTTCTTT.

This clonotype was observed a few times. The chain is built from TRBV11-3 and TRBJ2-6; perhaps TRBD1 as D (6 bases). CDR3 length: 18 residues. V lost 4 bases, J lost 0 bases, and 16 bases lay in between. CDR1 and CDR2 (germline): SGHNT, YENEEA. The CDR3 DNA is TGTGCCAGCAGCTCCGCAGGGGCACTTCTCTCTGGGGCCAACGTCCTGACTTTC. Protein sequence: CASSSAGALLSGANVLTF. The whole variable domain, remainder taken from reference TRBV11-3 and TRBJ2-6, is EAGVVQSPRYKIIEKKQPVAFWCNPISGHNTLYWYLQNLGQGPELLIRYENEEAVDDSQLPKDRFSAERLKGVDSTLKIQPAELGDSAVYLCASSSAGALLSGANVLTFGAGSRLTVL.

In this sample, this clonotype turned up a few times. The rearrangement links TRBV4-2 to TRBJ2-3, with 12 bases matching TRBD2. This CDR3 has 17 amino acids. The germline gives CDR1 LGHNA, CDR2 YNFKEQ. V was clipped by 0 bases and J by 2 bases; unmatched bases: 3. CDR3: CASSQELAGGPTDTQYF. The CDR3 bases are TGTGCCAGCAGCCAAGAACTAGCGGGAGGCCCCACAGATACGCAGTATTTT.

The sample holds a few counts of this clonotype. V is TRBV4-2 and J is TRBJ2-7, with 7 bases that match TRBD2. Trimming removed 3 bases from V and 4 bases from J; junction bases left unmatched: 9. CDR1 LGHNA and CDR2 YNFKEQ come from the germline V gene. The CDR3 length is 15 residues. This chain's CDR3 is CASSQAASGLYEQYF. Here the CDR3 DNA reads TGTGCCAGCAGCCAGGCGGCTAGCGGATTATACGAGCAGTACTTC.

The chain combines TRBV19 with TRBJ1-4; TRBD1 aligns across 7 bases. Germline V gives CDR1 LNHDA, CDR2 SQIVND (reference sequence). This CDR3 has 15 amino acids. Germline trimming cut 9 bases from V and 5 bases from J; bases unmatched to any gene: 12. DNA of the CDR3: TGTGCCAGCAAGTCACAGGGGCAGGCCAATGAAAAACTGTTTTTT. Residues: CASKSQGQANEKLFF.

CDR3 loop: CATSDFPTGGPYNEQFF. In DNA, the CDR3 is TGTGCCACCAGTGATTTTCCGACAGGGGGCCCCTACAATGAGCAGTTCTTC. This chain connects TRBV24-1 to TRBJ2-1; TRBD1 agrees at 10 bases. In germline, CDR1 is KGHDR, CDR2 SFDVKD. V gave up 1 base and J gave up 2 bases; unmatched junction bases: 4. The CDR3 consists of 17 residues.